This passage covers 16 T cell receptor beta chains from one sample sequenced in a study of shared clonotypes between healthy human individuals. Sequenced by immunoSEQ multiplex PCR; TCRdb stores in-frame clones only, minus some. The sample has millions of clones, approximately 95% seen once. Sequenced material: naive CD4+ T cells from PBMCs. Subset: CD45RA+ positively selected. These receptors came from a man aged 18 to 35 in good health. Some clones in this sample may be carry-over from other donors' samples.

The chain links TRBV18 to TRBJ1-2; 7 bases align to TRBD1. The CDR3 is 15 residues long. V lost 3 bases and J lost 6; bases outside the gene matches: 10. The germline V gene has CDR1 KGHSH and CDR2 LQKENI. CDR3 loop: CASSPPTGVFDGYTF. In DNA form, the CDR3 reads TGTGCCAGCTCACCCCCCACAGGGGTATTCGATGGCTACACCTTC.

This rearrangement joins TRBV19 to TRBJ1-5; maybe TRBD1 (6 bases). This CDR3 is built from 15 residues. The ends were cut back, 4 bases at V and 2 bases at J, with 12 bases in the middle. The germline CDR1 and CDR2 sequences are LNHDA and SQIVND (reference sequence). The CDR3 DNA reads as TGTGCCAGTAGTACACCCCGGACAGGCAATCAGCCCCAGCATTTT. This gives the protein CASSTPRTGNQPQHF.

The chain is built from TRBV6-5 and TRBJ2-2; D uncertain. The CDR3 loop spans 13 amino acids. Germline V gives CDR1 MNHEY, CDR2 SVGAGI. Trimming removed 4 bases at V and 8 bases at J, with 11 bases between. The CDR3 is CASSLKSRGELFF. CDR3 bases: TGTGCCAGCAGTTTGAAGTCCCGGGGGGAGCTGTTTTTT.

The rearrangement joins TRBV28 to TRBJ1-1; TRBD1 matches at 7 bases. In germline, CDR1 is MDHEN, CDR2 SYDVKM. The CDR3 has 15 amino acids. The V and J ends lost 5 bases and 0 bases, in that order; junction bases with no gene match: 6. CDR3 in DNA: TGTGCCAGCAGTATGAACAGGGGCCTGAACACTGAAGCTTTCTTT. It is translated as CASSMNRGLNTEAFF.

This chain uses TRBV7-3 with TRBJ2-1, with TRBD2 matching 12 bases. The CDR3 runs 19 residues. Trimming cost V 5 bases and J 7 bases; bases outside gene matches: 18. CDR1 and CDR2 from the germline V gene are SGHTA and FQGTGA. The CDR3 nucleotides are TGTGCCAGCAGCCCCCATGGTGGGCTAGCGGGAGGGCTCAGTAATGAGCAGTTCTTC. This translates into CASSPHGGLAGGLSNEQFF. Combining the CDR3 with reference TRBV7-3 and TRBJ2-1 gives the whole variable domain GAGVSQTPSNKVTEKGKYVELRCDPISGHTALYWYRQSLGQGPEFLIYFQGTGAADDSGLPNDRFFAVRPEGSVSTLKIQRTERGDSAVYLCASSPHGGLAGGLSNEQFFGPGTRLTVL.

J is TRBJ2-7 and V is TRBV2; 11 positions agree with TRBD2. In germline, CDR1 is SNHLY, CDR2 FYNNEI. V dropped 2 bases and J dropped 12; count of bases not matched to a gene: 9. This CDR3 region has 14 residues. The CDR3 here is CASSEFALAGEVYF. Here the CDR3 DNA reads TGTGCCAGCAGTGAATTTGCACTAGCGGGAGAAGTGTACTTC.

This chain uses TRBV28 with TRBJ2-5, with 7 bases identical to TRBD1. V lost 4 bases and J lost 3; bases outside the gene matches: 5. The CDR3 runs 14 residues. From germline, CDR1 is MDHEN and CDR2 SYDVKM. In DNA form, the CDR3 reads TGTGCCAGCAGTTGGGACAGCTCCAAAGAGACCCAGTACTTC. This gives the protein CASSWDSSKETQYF.

This clone was seen only once. This chain connects TRBV2 to TRBJ1-6, with D perhaps TRBD1 (5 bases). Deletions cut 6 bases from V and 7 bases from J, with 16 bases between. The length of the CDR3 is 15 residues. Germline lookup yields CDR1 SNHLY and CDR2 FYNNEI. In DNA, the CDR3 is TGTGCCAGCAGATTGGACAATCTCGGGAATTCACCCCTCCACTTT. Translating it yields CASRLDNLGNSPLHF.

The genes are TRBV5-1 and TRBJ2-7; D unclear. CDR1 and CDR2 from the germline V gene are SGHRS and YFSETQ. V shed 5 bases and J shed 0 bases, with 9 bases lying between them. The CDR3 has 13 amino acids. The CDR3 DNA reads as TGCGCCAGCAGGGTCAGTAACTCCTACGAGCAGTACTTC. It specifies CASRVSNSYEQYF.

Here the CDR3 reads CASSVNRGLSTDTQYF. DNA of the CDR3: TGTGCCAGCAGCGTCAACAGGGGGCTCTCCACAGATACGCAGTATTTT. V and J are TRBV7-9 and TRBJ2-3; the match to TRBD1 covers 9 bases. The CDR3 has 16 residues. Germline lookup yields CDR1 SEHNR and CDR2 FQNEAQ (reference sequence). Trimming took 5 bases from V and 2 from J; bases not matched to a gene: 8.

As for this clone: Other nucleotide sequences from this sample produce the same CDR3. The J gene is TRBJ1-5, the V gene TRBV27; possible D gene TRBD1, 6 bases. CDR3 size: 15 residues. The V gene's germline CDR1 is MNHEY and CDR2 SMNVEV (reference sequence). V lost 2 bases and J lost 2, with 10 bases in between. In nucleotides, the CDR3 is TGTGCCAGCAGTTTACTGGGGGCGGGCAATCAGCCCCAGCATTTT. Translation gives CASSLLGAGNQPQHF.

The J gene is TRBJ2-7, the V gene TRBV5-6; TRBD2 matches at 8 bases. This CDR3 is built from 17 residues. Germline V gene lookup returns CDR1 SGHDT and CDR2 YYEEEE. The junction had 8 bases not matched to a gene; V was cut back by 0 bases and J by 0 bases. CDR3 in DNA: TGTGCCAGCAGCTTGGGGGTACTAGCGGAGAGCTCCTACGAGCAGTACTTC. This encodes CASSLGVLAESSYEQYF.

The V and J genes are TRBV6-4 and TRBJ1-3, with a tentative D call TRBD1 (5 bases). CDR1 and CDR2 from the germline V gene are MRHNA and SNTAGT. This CDR3 has 15 residues. The V and J ends lost 6 bases and 0 bases respectively, with 12 bases between them. CDR3 DNA: TGTGCCAGCAGGTCCGACAGTGGCTCTGGAAACACCATATATTTT. Translating it yields CASRSDSGSGNTIYF.

The rearrangement links TRBV28 to TRBJ2-7; D gene ambiguous. Germline CDR1 MDHEN, CDR2 SYDVKM. With 6 bases removed from V and 5 bases from J, the gap between germline ends came to 8 bases. CDR3 length equals 11 residues. The CDR3 sequence is CASREWDEQYF. DNA of the CDR3: TGTGCCAGCAGGGAGTGGGACGAGCAGTACTTC. Combining the CDR3 with reference TRBV28 and TRBJ2-7 gives the whole variable domain DVKVTQSSRYLVKRTGEKVFLECVQDMDHENMFWYRQDPGLGLRLIYFSYDVKMKEKGDIPEGYSVSREKKERFSLILESASTNQTSMYLCASREWDEQYFGPGTRLTVT.

V usage is TRBV12-5 and J usage is TRBJ2-1; TRBD1 might be the D (6 bases). Trimming removed 1 base at V and 1 base at J, with 8 bases between. This CDR3 region has 15 residues. Looked up from germline, CDR1 is LGHNT and CDR2 is FRNRAP. CDR3 nucleotide sequence: TGTGCTAGTGGTTTGGACAGGGATTCCTACAATGAGCAGTTCTTC. This sequence encodes CASGLDRDSYNEQFF.

The rearrangement links TRBV6-5 to TRBJ2-3; D perhaps matches TRBD2 (6 bases). Trimming left V 5 bases short and J 2 bases short, with 11 bases between. In germline, CDR1 is MNHEY, CDR2 SVGAGI. The CDR3 consists of 14 residues. In DNA form, the CDR3 reads TGTGCCAGCAGTCGGGAGTTTCCCACAGATACGCAGTATTTT. Amino acid sequence: CASSREFPTDTQYF.